This TCR beta chain was observed in a study of blood T cell repertoires in COVID-19. Across the study: Whether acute or convalescent, the COVID-19 samples came from the United States, Italy and Spain. PBMCs, B-cell-depleted T cells, or T cells provided the cDNA or gDNA that made up the material.

Source study methods: Estimated nucleated cell counts came from reference gene primer amplification. The protocol was immunoSEQ multiplex PCR, while the TCRdb copy is restricted to in-frame clones and leaves out a portion. V, J and clone size were drawn from that table, and D and trimming were deduced from the DNA. This table has about 300,000 clones, around 88% appearing once. This CDR3 is 14 amino acids long. Per the germline V gene, CDR1 is LNHDA and CDR2 is SQIVND (reference sequence). The trim removed 9 bases at V and 0 bases at J, leaving 6 bases unmatched. The source material was peripheral blood. The V call is TRBV19, the J call TRBJ1-2, with TRBD1 matching over 8 bases. The sequence derives from a woman in her forties or fifties with acute or convalescent COVID-19. Written as DNA, the CDR3 is TGTGCCAGCGTATTGACAGGGGCTAACTATGGCTACACCTTC. This codes for CASVLTGANYGYTF.